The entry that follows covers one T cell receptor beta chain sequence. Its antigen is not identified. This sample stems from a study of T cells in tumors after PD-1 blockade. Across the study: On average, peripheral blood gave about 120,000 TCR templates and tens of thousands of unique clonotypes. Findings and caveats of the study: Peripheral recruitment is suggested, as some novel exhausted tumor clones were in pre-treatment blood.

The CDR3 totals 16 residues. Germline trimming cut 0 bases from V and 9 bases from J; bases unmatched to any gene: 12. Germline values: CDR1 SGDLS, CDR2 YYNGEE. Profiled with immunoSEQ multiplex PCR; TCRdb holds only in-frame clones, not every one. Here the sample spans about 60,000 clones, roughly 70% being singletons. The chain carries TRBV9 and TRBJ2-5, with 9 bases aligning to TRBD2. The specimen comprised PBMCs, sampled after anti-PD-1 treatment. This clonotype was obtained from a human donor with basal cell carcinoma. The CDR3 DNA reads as TGTGCCAGCAGCGTAGAAATCGCGGGGGGGCTCTCGGCCCAGTACTTC. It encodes CASSVEIAGGLSAQYF.